A selection of T cell receptor beta chains follows, all from one sample in a study of OX40 agonist ivuxolimab in advanced cancers. The assay was immunoSEQ multiplex PCR, and TCRdb's table has in-frame clones only and misses some. The sample lists just under 60,000 clones, roughly nine tenths occurring once. Sequenced material: CD4+ or CD8+ T cells sorted from blood, taken in a trial of the OX40 agonist ivuxolimab. All receptors derive from an adult with an advanced solid tumor such as melanoma, head and neck, liver or kidney cancer. Each CDR3 is given with its conserved first and last residue. Fields, in order: clone size, CDR3 length, J gene, D gene, V gene, CDR3 DNA, CDR3 protein. D genes are given only for firm matches. Clone sizes are given selectively: once, few, many, or a class where the clone is expanded.

-,14,TRBJ2-7,TRBD1,TRBV13,TGTGCCAGCAGCCAAGGGGACAGGATTTACGAGCAGTACTTC,CASSQGDRIYEQYF
-,14,TRBJ2-5,TRBD2,TRBV6-1,TGTGCCAGCTCAACTAGCGGTTCAGGAGAGACCCAGTACTTC,CASSTSGSGETQYF
-,17,TRBJ2-1,TRBD2,TRBV7-6,TGTGCCAGCAGCCCGGGACTAGCGGGAGGGCCCGACAATGAGCAGTTCTTC,CASSPGLAGGPDNEQFF
-,15,TRBJ2-7,-,TRBV27,TGTGCCAGCAGAAACCGGGACACGGATTACTACGAGCAGTACTTC,CASRNRDTDYYEQYF
few,19,TRBJ2-6,TRBD1,TRBV13,TGTGCCAGCAGCGCCGAGGGACAGCCCCTCCGGTCTGGGGCCAACGTCCTGACTTTC,CASSAEGQPLRSGANVLTF
-,14,TRBJ1-2,-,TRBV19,TGTGCCAGTATGACCCCCGCACGGGACTATGGCTACACCTTC,CASMTPARDYGYTF
once,16,TRBJ1-3,TRBD1,TRBV19,TGTGCCAGTAGTATCGCACAGGGGGCTAAAGGAAACACCATATATTTT,CASSIAQGAKGNTIYF
-,15,TRBJ1-3,-,TRBV4-1,TGCGCCAGCAGCCAAGAGGGGGGGTTTGGAAACACCATATATTTT,CASSQEGGFGNTIYF
-,14,TRBJ2-1,-,TRBV19,TGTGCCAGTAGTACCTGGGGCTATTACAATGAGCAGTTCTTC,CASSTWGYYNEQFF
-,19,TRBJ1-5,-,TRBV21-1,TGTGCCAGCAGCCCTCCGGCTCCGGGACAACCCAGAGGGAATCAGCCCCAGCATTTT,CASSPPAPGQPRGNQPQHF
-,13,TRBJ1-5,-,TRBV6-5,TGTGCCAGCAGTTACTATTCGGGTCAGCCCCAGCATTTT,CASSYYSGQPQHF
-,15,TRBJ2-7,-,TRBV4-1,TGCGCCAGCAGCCAAGAGGGGGGCGGAGGGCTCGAGCAGTACTTC,CASSQEGGGGLEQYF
-,16,TRBJ1-1,-,TRBV15,TGTGCCACCAGCAGAGATCTCCAGGGATTGAACACTGAAGCTTTCTTT,CATSRDLQGLNTEAFF
-,15,TRBJ1-1,TRBD1,TRBV7-3,TGTGCCAGCAGCGTAAAAGGACAGGGGGGGACTGAAGCTTTCTTT,CASSVKGQGGTEAFF
-,15,TRBJ2-7,TRBD2,TRBV28,TGTGCCAGCAGTTTTGTCGTGACTAGCACCTACGAGCAGTACTTC,CASSFVVTSTYEQYF
-,14,TRBJ2-7,TRBD1,TRBV6-5,TGTGCCAGCACACCGGGACAGGGCCTCTACGAGCAGTACTTC,CASTPGQGLYEQYF
-,14,TRBJ2-7,TRBD1,TRBV27,TGTGCCAGCAGTACCGGGACAGGGACCTGGGAGCAGTACTTC,CASSTGTGTWEQYF
-,15,TRBJ2-7,-,TRBV7-8,TGTGCCAGCAAAACCGGGATCCACTACTCCTACGAGCAGTACTTC,CASKTGIHYSYEQYF
few,16,TRBJ2-2,TRBD2,TRBV27,TGTGCCAGAACGACTAGCTACTTTTCGAACACCGGGGAGCTGTTTTTT,CARTTSYFSNTGELFF
-,14,TRBJ2-3,TRBD1,TRBV15,TGTGCCACCAGCAGAGGACAGGGGACAGATACGCAGTATTTT,CATSRGQGTDTQYF
-,15,TRBJ2-2,TRBD2,TRBV7-6,TGTGCCAGCAGCCCAACTAGCGGGAGCACCGGGGAGCTGTTTTTT,CASSPTSGSTGELFF
-,14,TRBJ2-7,-,TRBV5-4,TGTGCCAGCAGCTCCGGGCGTACCTCCTACGAGCAGTACTTC,CASSSGRTSYEQYF
-,15,TRBJ2-1,-,TRBV28,TGTGCCAGCAAGATTGTGGGCGGTTGGGCCAATGAGCAGTTCTTC,CASKIVGGWANEQFF
many,11,TRBJ2-1,TRBD2,TRBV20-1,TGCAGTGCTCCCGGCGGGACTAGCGAGTTCTTC,CSAPGGTSEFF
-,15,TRBJ2-3,TRBD2,TRBV5-4,TGTGCCAGCAGCGTGGGGGACTACGGAACAGATACGCAGTATTTT,CASSVGDYGTDTQYF
-,17,TRBJ1-4,-,TRBV27,TGTGCCAGCAGTCCTCTCTATACTAGACCAACTAATGAAAAACTGTTTTTT,CASSPLYTRPTNEKLFF
-,13,TRBJ2-7,-,TRBV6-5,TGTGCCAGCAGTTACACCTCCTTCTACGAGCAGTACTTC,CASSYTSFYEQYF
-,16,TRBJ2-1,TRBD2,TRBV5-4,TGTGCCAGCAGCGCCGGGACTAGCGGGTCCTACAATGAGCAGTTCTTC,CASSAGTSGSYNEQFF
-,15,TRBJ2-7,TRBD2,TRBV28,TGTGCCAGCGAGGCCGGGGCGGGAGGTTACTACGAGCAGTACTTC,CASEAGAGGYYEQYF
-,12,TRBJ2-7,-,TRBV28,TGTGCCAGCAGTATCCCCCCTTACGAGCAGTACTTC,CASSIPPYEQYF
-,16,TRBJ2-7,TRBD2,TRBV28,TGTGCCAGCAGTACCGGGACTAGCGCCCCTGGAGACGAGCAGTACTTC,CASSTGTSAPGDEQYF
-,16,TRBJ2-7,TRBD2,TRBV4-3,TGCGCCAGCAGCCCGGACAGCCGCGGGGGGGCCTACGAGCAGTACTTC,CASSPDSRGGAYEQYF
once,14,TRBJ1-4,-,TRBV6-1,TGTGCCAGCAGTGAAGATACTACGAATGAAAAACTGTTTTTT,CASSEDTTNEKLFF
once,17,TRBJ2-5,-,TRBV5-1,TGCGCCAGCACCTCTTTTGACACGCACAGGGATCCCGAGACCCAGTACTTC,CASTSFDTHRDPETQYF
-,18,TRBJ2-4,TRBD2,TRBV28,TGTGCCAGCAGTTTATCATTAGCGGGAGGGCCTCTGGAAAACATTCAGTACTTC,CASSLSLAGGPLENIQYF
-,17,TRBJ2-2,-,TRBV4-1,TGCGCCAGCAGCCAAGAGCCGGCAGACCTATACACCGGGGAGCTGTTTTTT,CASSQEPADLYTGELFF
-,14,TRBJ1-1,-,TRBV5-8,TGTGCCAGCAGCTTGAGGCAGATGAACACTGAAGCTTTCTTT,CASSLRQMNTEAFF
-,14,TRBJ2-7,-,TRBV6-5,TGTGCCAGCAGAGGGCTAGCGTTCTCCTACGAGCAGTACTTC,CASRGLAFSYEQYF
-,12,TRBJ2-7,-,TRBV7-9,TGTGCCAGCAGCTTGCTCAGTGATGAGCAGTACTTC,CASSLLSDEQYF
-,14,TRBJ1-1,-,TRBV28,TGTGCCAGCAGTTTAACCCGACTGAACACTGAAGCTTTCTTT,CASSLTRLNTEAFF
-,14,TRBJ2-7,TRBD1,TRBV27,TGTGCCAGCAGTTTGGACAGGGGCACCTACGAGCAGTACTTC,CASSLDRGTYEQYF
-,16,TRBJ2-7,-,TRBV7-6,TGTGCCAGCAGCTTAGAGAGGGCGGAGGGGGCCTACGAGCAGTACTTC,CASSLERAEGAYEQYF
-,17,TRBJ2-5,-,TRBV13,TGTGCCAGCAGCTTAAATTTCGAGCGAGAGCGGCAAGAGACCCAGTACTTC,CASSLNFERERQETQYF
-,17,TRBJ2-5,TRBD2,TRBV27,TGTGCCAGCAGTTTAACCGCGCCTAGCGGATTCCAAGAGACCCAGTACTTC,CASSLTAPSGFQETQYF
-,14,TRBJ2-7,TRBD2,TRBV11-2,TGTGCCAGCAGCTGGGCGGGGGGTTCCTACGAGCAGTACTTC,CASSWAGGSYEQYF
-,15,TRBJ2-7,-,TRBV4-1,TGCGCCAGCAGCCAAGAATCCCGCGGTTCCTACGAGCAGTACTTC,CASSQESRGSYEQYF
-,14,TRBJ2-3,TRBD2,TRBV27,TGTGCCAGCCGCAACCTAGCGGGAGTAGATACGCAGTATTTT,CASRNLAGVDTQYF
-,14,TRBJ2-5,-,TRBV7-8,TGTGCCAGCAGCCCTGAGAGGGGGGTAGGGACCCAGTACTTC,CASSPERGVGTQYF
-,17,TRBJ2-3,-,TRBV27,TGTGCCAGCAGTTTATGGCCTAGCGAGGGCCTCACAGATACGCAGTATTTT,CASSLWPSEGLTDTQYF
once,17,TRBJ2-7,TRBD1,TRBV5-4,TGTGCCAGCAGCGACGGGACAGGGCTCTTTAGCTCCTACGAGCAGTACTTC,CASSDGTGLFSSYEQYF
-,12,TRBJ2-1,TRBD2,TRBV30,TGTGCCTGGGGACTAGCGGGATCTGAGCAGTTCTTC,CAWGLAGSEQFF
-,16,TRBJ1-6,-,TRBV5-6,TGTGCCAGCAGCTTGGCCGGGGGCTCAGGCGACTCACCCCTCCACTTT,CASSLAGGSGDSPLHF
-,10,TRBJ2-7,-,TRBV28,TGTGCCACAAGCTCCTACGAGCAGTACTTC,CATSSYEQYF
-,15,TRBJ2-7,-,TRBV4-1,TGCGCCAGCAGCCAATTCGGGACTGATGTAACCGAGCAGTACTTC,CASSQFGTDVTEQYF